Presented here are 13 T cell receptor beta chains from one specimen sequenced in a study of blood T cell repertoires in COVID-19. This table comes from immunoSEQ multiplex PCR, and its TCRdb copy is limited to in-frame clones, with some not included. The data contain about 110,000 clones, roughly 80% of them singletons. Sequencing was carried out using peripheral blood. These TCRs come from a man over 45 with acute or convalescent COVID-19.

This clone was seen repeatedly, ten times or more. The rearrangement links TRBV3-1 (or the pseudogene TRBV3-2) to TRBJ2-7; no clear D. Per the germline V gene, CDR1 is LGHDT and CDR2 is YNNKEL (reference sequence). The CDR3 has 14 amino acids. Trimming removed 1 base at V and 0 bases at J, with 7 bases between. The CDR3 loop is CASSQAGSSYEQYF. Written as DNA, the CDR3 is TGTGCCAGCAGCCAAGCTGGCAGCTCCTACGAGCAGTACTTC.

This chain links TRBV5-1 with TRBJ2-5, with D perhaps matching TRBD2 (7 bases). The germline V gene has CDR1 SGHRS and CDR2 YFSETQ. Trimming removed 4 bases at V and 4 bases at J, with 14 bases between. The CDR3 contains 14 residues. The chain's CDR3 is CASSVGGGRETQYF. For the CDR3, the DNA is TGCGCCAGCAGCGTCGGGGGCGGGAGAGAGACCCAGTACTTC.

The chain employs TRBV2 and TRBJ1-5; no definite D call. Germline-derived CDR1 and CDR2 are SNHLY and FYNNEI. V dropped 7 bases and J dropped 0 bases, with 10 bases sitting between them. This CDR3 has 14 amino acids. Written as DNA, the CDR3 is TGTGCCAGCATGGAGAGTCCTAGCAATCAGCCCCAGCATTTT. This gives the protein CASMESPSNQPQHF.

This chain joins TRBV6-5 and TRBJ1-1; D gene unclear. Germline-derived CDR1 and CDR2 are MNHEY and SVGAGI. The CDR3 has 14 residues. V shed 6 bases and J shed 0 bases, with 11 bases lying between them. The CDR3 region is CASSPHSLNTEAFF. The CDR3 DNA reads TGTGCCAGCAGCCCCCATAGCCTGAACACTGAAGCTTTCTTT.

The chain recombines TRBV5-1 with TRBJ2-7; 10 positions agree with TRBD1. Germline CDR1 SGHRS, CDR2 YFSETQ. There are 14 residues in the CDR3. V trimming: 2 bases; J trimming: 4 bases; junction bases outside the gene matches: 3. This CDR3 is CASSLGQGGYEQYF. CDR3 bases: TGCGCCAGCAGCTTAGGACAGGGGGGTTACGAGCAGTACTTC. The entire variable domain, with the rest obtained from reference TRBV5-1 and TRBJ2-7, is as follows: KAGVTQTPRYLIKTRGQQVTLSCSPISGHRSVSWYQQTPGQGLQFLFEYFSETQRNKGNFPGRFSGRQFSNSRSEMNVSTLELGDSALYLCASSLGQGGYEQYFGPGTRLTVT.

V is TRBV11-2 and J is TRBJ2-3, with a tentative D call TRBD1 (6 bases). Trimming pared 5 bases from V and 6 bases from J, leaving 18 bases between. The CDR3 has 15 residues. Germline V gene data show CDR1 as SGHAT and CDR2 as FQNNGV. The CDR3 coding sequence is TGTGCCAGCAGCCCCAGGGGAGCTTTTAGGGATACGCAGTATTTT. Protein sequence: CASSPRGAFRDTQYF.

This rearrangement joins TRBV11-3 to TRBJ2-1, with 9 bases matching TRBD1. Germline values: CDR1 SGHNT, CDR2 YENEEA. The CDR3 consists of 14 residues. The J segment lost 8 bases and the V segment lost 5 bases, leaving 7 bases of the junction unmatched. The CDR3 bases are TGTGCCAGCAGCGCCGGGACAGGGAAGGATGAGCAGTTCTTC. Translated: CASSAGTGKDEQFF.

The V and J genes are TRBV5-8 and TRBJ1-1; TRBD1 might be the D (6 bases). The CDR3 is 14 residues long. Germline loops: CDR1 SGHTS, CDR2 YDEGEE. V was cut by 0 bases and J by 6 bases, with 12 bases left in between. In DNA form, the CDR3 reads TGTGCCAGCAGCTTGGTACAGGGAGGGCCTGAAGCTTTCTTT. Translation gives CASSLVQGGPEAFF.

The CDR3 reads CASRAGRGAEKLFF. CDR3 DNA: TGCGCCAGCAGGGCGGGGAGGGGCGCTGAAAAACTGTTTTTT. The chain employs TRBV5-1 and TRBJ1-4, with D tentatively TRBD1 (5 bases). The CDR3 spans 14 residues. V lost 5 bases and J 7 bases, leaving 15 bases between the germline ends. Per the germline V gene, CDR1 is SGHRS and CDR2 is YFSETQ. The full variable domain, completed using reference TRBV5-1 and TRBJ1-4, is KAGVTQTPRYLIKTRGQQVTLSCSPISGHRSVSWYQQTPGQGLQFLFEYFSETQRNKGNFPGRFSGRQFSNSRSEMNVSTLELGDSALYLCASRAGRGAEKLFFGSGTQLSVL.

V and J are TRBV19 and TRBJ1-5, with D possibly TRBD1 on 5 matching bases. With 7 bases removed from V and 3 bases from J, the gap between germline ends came to 16 bases. Germline CDR1 is LNHDA and CDR2 is SQIVND (reference sequence). This CDR3 has 15 amino acids. The DNA of the CDR3 is TGTGCCAGTAATTCGGGCAGGGCCTTCAATCAGCCCCAGCATTTT. It yields the protein CASNSGRAFNQPQHF. Using reference TRBV19 and TRBJ1-5 for the parts outside the CDR3, the full variable domain is DGGITQSPKYLFRKEGQNVTLSCEQNLNHDAMYWYRQDPGQGLRLIYYSQIVNDFQKGDIAEGYSVSREKKESFPLTVTSAQKNPTAFYLCASNSGRAFNQPQHFGDGTRLSIL.

V gene TRBV3-1 (or the pseudogene TRBV3-2) combines with J gene TRBJ1-1; D is unclear. Germline CDR1 reads LGHDT; CDR2 reads YNNKEL (reference sequence). This CDR3 spans 15 amino acids. The V end lost 1 base, the J end lost 1 base, and 10 bases lay between the germline ends. The CDR3 is CASSQAWAGNTEAFF. As DNA, the CDR3 is TGTGCCAGCAGCCAAGCCTGGGCCGGGAACACTGAAGCTTTCTTT.

The sample holds one count of this clone. The chain carries TRBV28 and TRBJ1-2, with no clear D. The CDR3 length is 11 residues. From germline, CDR1 is MDHEN and CDR2 SYDVKM. Trimming cost V 10 bases and J 1 base, with 7 bases left between them. Here the CDR3 DNA reads TGTGCCACAGGAGGTAACTATGGCTACACCTTC. It specifies CATGGNYGYTF.

The V call is TRBV5-4, the J call TRBJ2-3, with D perhaps TRBD1 (6 bases). This CDR3 spans 15 amino acids. Looked up from germline, CDR1 is SGHNT and CDR2 is YYREEE (reference sequence). Trimming stripped 3 bases from V and 2 bases from J, with 13 bases between. CDR3 sequence reads: CASSSNRDNTDTQYF. CDR3 DNA sequence: TGTGCCAGCAGCTCAAACCGGGACAACACAGATACGCAGTATTTT.